Below, 20 T cell receptor beta chains from the same sample are listed, as sequenced in a study of CD8+CD57+ T cells in acquired aplastic anemia. Individuals selected for sequencing had exhibited CD8+CD57+ cell expansion on flow cytometry. Profiling of TCR beta VDJ combinations and CDR3 sequences used genomic DNA as template. MiXCR was run by TCRdb on the reads, yielding one entry per CDR3 protein. The sample lists roughly 200,000 distinct CDR3 sequences, 65% occurring once. Sequenced input: sorted CD4+, CD8+, or CD8+CD57+ T cells (not recorded which) from PBMCs. The receptors here all came from a human donor with aplastic anemia.

Regarding this clonotype: The junction and the germline gene differ at one end; a read error may be behind it. The gene calls are TRBV20-1 and TRBJ1-5, with no clear D. The CDR3 totals 14 residues. Germline V gene data show CDR1 as DFQATT and CDR2 as SNEGSKA (reference sequence). The CDR3 sequence is CSATRGRSNRPQHF. Here the CDR3 DNA reads TGCAGTGCTACGCGGGGAAGGAGCAATCGGCCCCAGCATTTT.

The V call is TRBV2, the J call TRBJ2-1; 10 nucleotides agree with TRBD2. After removal of 6 bases from V and 5 bases from J, the junction contained 4 bases not matched to a gene. Germline lookup yields CDR1 SNHLY and CDR2 FYNNEI. CDR3 length equals 14 residues. The CDR3 bases are TGTGCCAGCAGCAGGACTAGCGGCCACAATGAGCAGTTCTTC. Residues: CASSRTSGHNEQFF.

This rearrangement joins TRBV12-3 or TRBV12-4 to TRBJ2-3; D is unresolved. The CDR3 length is 15 residues. The V and J ends lost 10 bases and 11 bases respectively, with 28 bases between them. The CDR3 spells CAIGESANPYDRQYF. The CDR3, as DNA: TGTGCCATCGGTGAGTCCGCCAACCCTTACGACCGGCAGTATTTT.

This chain links TRBV15 with TRBJ2-1; 9 positions agree with TRBD2. After removal of 0 bases from V and 7 bases from J, the junction contained 4 bases not matched to a gene. Germline CDR1 LNHNV, CDR2 YYDKDF (reference sequence). The CDR3 has 15 amino acids. CDR3 in amino acids: CATSRELAGSNEQFF. The CDR3 nucleotides are TGTGCCACCAGCAGAGAGCTAGCGGGAAGTAATGAGCAGTTCTTC.

The rearrangement links TRBV5-5 to TRBJ1-5; 7 positions agree with TRBD1. Germline values: CDR1 SGHKS, CDR2 YYEKEE (reference sequence). V shed 5 bases and J 0 bases; nucleotides not matched to a gene: 5. The CDR3 has 15 residues. Here the CDR3 reads CASSQTGDSNQPQHF. The DNA for the CDR3 is TGTGCCAGCAGTCAAACAGGGGATAGCAATCAGCCCCAGCATTTT.

V is TRBV15 and J is TRBJ1-5; maybe TRBD1 (5 bases). The CDR3 extends over 15 amino acids. Germline V CDR1 and CDR2: LNHNV, YYDKDF (reference sequence). The V and J ends lost 2 bases and 1 base respectively, with 9 bases between them. CDR3 coding DNA: TGTGCCACCAGCAGAAGTCGGGACAGCAATCAGCCCCAGCATTTT. Its translation is CATSRSRDSNQPQHF.

This clonotype was recorded a few times. The CDR3 reads CSPTGQETQYF. The CDR3 bases are TGCAGCCCGACAGGGCAAGAGACCCAGTACTTC. V usage is TRBV20-1 and J usage is TRBJ2-5; TRBD1 agrees at 7 bases. The CDR3 spans 11 residues. CDR1 and CDR2 from the germline V gene are DFQATT and SNEGSKA (reference sequence).

To note about this clonotype: Because it lacks the conserved phenylalanine or tryptophan at the end, this CDR3 is likely a read error. This sequence joins TRBV11-2 and TRBJ2-7; a weak D match, TRBD1 (6 bases). The CDR3 has 15 amino acids. Germline CDR1 SGHAT, CDR2 FQNNGV. The CDR3 region is CASSLVRGGYYEQYL. The CDR3 nucleotides read TGTGCCAGCAGCTTAGTCAGGGGCGGGTACTACGAACAGTACCTC.

This clonotype was seen a handful of times. The gene calls are TRBV19 and TRBJ2-7; D perhaps matches TRBD2 (6 bases). Germline assignment: CDR1 LNHDA and CDR2 SQIVND (reference sequence). Trimming took 2 bases from V and 6 from J, leaving 14 bases between them. CDR3 length equals 14 residues. The CDR3 DNA follows: TGTGCCAGTAGTATATCCAGGGACTCCCTCGAGCAGTACTTC. Translating gives CASSISRDSLEQYF. The whole variable domain, filled in from reference TRBV19 and TRBJ2-7, reads DGGITQSPKYLFRKEGQNVTLSCEQNLNHDAMYWYRQDPGQGLRLIYYSQIVNDFQKGDIAEGYSVSREKKESFPLTVTSAQKNPTAFYLCASSISRDSLEQYFGPGTRLTVT.

This clonotype was seen more than once but under ten times. The chain recombines TRBV20-1 with TRBJ1-1; no clear D. Trimming pared 6 bases from V and 5 bases from J, leaving 34 bases between. CDR1 and CDR2 (germline): DFQATT, SNEGSKA (reference sequence). The CDR3 length is 19 residues. CDR3 sequence reads: CSAYEGGRQKNHRGTEAFF. Written as DNA, the CDR3 is TGCAGTGCCTATGAGGGAGGACGGCAGAAGAATCATAGAGGTACTGAAGCTTTCTTT.

The chain links TRBV15 to TRBJ2-7, with TRBD2 matching 11 bases. This CDR3 contains 17 residues. The germline CDR1 and CDR2 sequences are LNHNV and YYDKDF (reference sequence). V lost 1 base, J lost 4 bases, and 9 bases stayed unmatched. For the CDR3, the DNA is TGTGCCACCAGCAGAGTGTCTAGCGGGAGGATATGGTACGAGCAGTACTTC. This gives the protein CATSRVSSGRIWYEQYF.

The genes are TRBV10-3 and TRBJ2-1; TRBD2 agrees at 11 bases. Germline V gene sequence: CDR1 ENHRY, CDR2 SYGVKD. This CDR3 is 16 amino acids long. J gave up 0 bases and V 8 bases, and 6 bases lay outside the gene matches. Here the CDR3 reads CAIGLAGQSSYNEQFF. DNA of the CDR3: TGTGCCATCGGACTAGCGGGCCAGAGCTCCTACAATGAGCAGTTCTTC.

At least ten counts were recorded for this clonotype. V and J are TRBV7-9 and TRBJ2-1; weak D call: TRBD1 (5 bases). Between the trimmed V and J ends, which lost 5 bases and 9 bases, there was a span of 11 bases. The CDR3 runs 12 residues. From germline, CDR1 is SEHNR and CDR2 FQNEAQ (reference sequence). CDR3 DNA: TGTGCCAGCAGCGGCAAAGGGGTTGAGCAGTTCTTC. It codes for CASSGKGVEQFF.

The V and J genes are TRBV25-1 and TRBJ2-1; 10 nucleotides agree with TRBD1. Looked up from germline, CDR1 is MGHDK and CDR2 is SYGVNS. The CDR3 covers 14 residues. J lost 8 bases, V lost 8 bases, and 9 bases had no gene match. The DNA of the CDR3 is TGTGCCAGCGGGGGGACAGGGGATGTCTATGAGCAGTTCTTC. Encoded protein: CASGGTGDVYEQFF. Supplemented by reference TRBV25-1 and TRBJ2-1, the full variable domain reads EADIYQTPRYLVIGTGKKITLECSQTMGHDKMYWYQQDPGMELHLIHYSYGVNSTEKGDLSSESTVSRIRTEHFPLTLESARPSHTSQYLCASGGTGDVYEQFFGPGTRLTVL.

Ten or more counts support this clonotype. The V call is TRBV7-9, the J call TRBJ1-2, with D possibly matching TRBD1 (5 bases). V was pared by 1 base and J by 4 bases, with 19 bases between. Germline CDR1 SEHNR, CDR2 FQNEAQ (reference sequence). The CDR3 consists of 17 residues. CDR3 region: CASSLGGRQGEFYGYTF. The CDR3 region has the DNA TGTGCCAGCAGCTTAGGTGGGCGGCAAGGGGAATTCTATGGCTACACCTTC. Combining the CDR3 with reference TRBV7-9 and TRBJ1-2 gives the whole variable domain DTGVSQNPRHKITKRGQNVTFRCDPISEHNRLYWYRQTLGQGPEFLTYFQNEAQLEKSRLLSDRFSAERPKGSFSTLEIQRTEQGDSAMYLCASSLGGRQGEFYGYTFGSGTRLTVV.

CDR3 sequence: CASSLSGVGGFTEAFF. DNA of the CDR3: TGTGCCAGCAGCTTAAGTGGAGTCGGGGGGTTCACTGAAGCTTTCTTT. This sequence joins TRBV7-9 and TRBJ1-1; perhaps TRBD1 as D (5 bases). Germline V CDR1 and CDR2: SEHNR, FQNEAQ (reference sequence). V lost 2 bases and J lost 4, with 17 bases in between. The CDR3 is made up of 16 amino acids.

The chain employs TRBV28 and TRBJ1-1; D perhaps matches TRBD1 (5 bases). Germline assignment: CDR1 MDHEN and CDR2 SYDVKM. V lost 3 bases, J lost 5 bases, and 10 bases lay in between. This CDR3 is built from 13 residues. As DNA, the CDR3 is TGTGCCAGCAGTTTTGTCAGGGATACTGAAGCTTTCTTT. It specifies CASSFVRDTEAFF. Full variable domain (remainder filled in from reference TRBV28 and TRBJ1-1): DVKVTQSSRYLVKRTGEKVFLECVQDMDHENMFWYRQDPGLGLRLIYFSYDVKMKEKGDIPEGYSVSREKKERFSLILESASTNQTSMYLCASSFVRDTEAFFGQGTRLTVV.

The rearrangement joins TRBV10-2 to TRBJ2-7; D uncertain. V lost 6 bases and J lost 2, with 8 bases in between. This CDR3 is built from 12 residues. Per germline, CDR1 WSHSY and CDR2 SAAADI. CDR3 sequence: CASRDGPYEQYF. CDR3 in DNA: TGCGCCAGCAGGGACGGGCCCTACGAGCAGTACTTC.

The V gene is TRBV12-3 or TRBV12-4, the J gene TRBJ2-5; D is uncertain. V lost 10 bases and J lost 2, with 11 bases in between. The CDR3 runs to 12 residues. This chain's CDR3 is CATSDDQETQYF. The CDR3 DNA reads TGTGCCACCTCGGACGATCAAGAGACCCAGTACTTC.

The chain joins TRBV19 to TRBJ2-3; either TRBD1 or TRBD2 may fit D (6 bases each). The V and J ends lost 4 bases and 4 bases respectively, with 15 bases between them. Per the germline V gene, CDR1 is LNHDA and CDR2 is SQIVND (reference sequence). The CDR3 length is 15 residues. The CDR3 sequence: CASSSRGRGADTQYF. The CDR3 nucleotides read TGTGCCAGTAGTAGTAGGGGAAGGGGGGCAGATACGCAGTATTTT.